Shown below are 11 T cell receptor beta chains from a single sample sequenced in a study of early T cells in non-severe SARS-CoV-2 infection (dated by TCRdb to the early 2020s). The library was produced with 5' RACE. The sample was run on a NextSeq 500. TCRdb reanalyzed the raw reads on its own, using fastp at Q25 for trimming and MiXCR for clone calling, and kept in-frame beta chains. For every CDR3 protein sequence, its rows merge into one entry that carries the most common genes and DNA. Within this sample are under 35,000 distinct CDR3 sequences, with less than 7% of them counted one time only. The ten largest clonotypes hold about 20% of the sample. The sample consisted of whole blood. Receptors originate from an adult who was a healthcare worker with PCR-confirmed SARS-CoV-2 infection or an uninfected control (not recorded which).

Here the CDR3 DNA reads TGTGCCAGTAGTATAGATCGACGCCAGAACACTGAAGCTTTCTTT. Its translation is CASSIDRRQNTEAFF. The rearrangement links TRBV19 to TRBJ1-1; D call uncertain. The CDR3 spans 15 residues. Germline V gives CDR1 LNHDA, CDR2 SQIVND (reference sequence). V shed 0 bases and J shed 1 base, with 9 bases lying between them.

This clonotype was counted ten times or more. The chain joins TRBV18 to TRBJ2-1, with 7 positions matching TRBD2. Germline V CDR1 and CDR2: KGHSH, LQKENI. The trim removed 2 bases at V and 2 bases at J, leaving 6 bases unmatched. CDR3 size: 16 residues. In nucleotides, the CDR3 is TGTGCCAGCTCACCAAGGCAGGGAGGGACCTACAATGAGCAGTTCTTC. This sequence encodes CASSPRQGGTYNEQFF.

There are many counts of this clonotype. The rearrangement joins TRBV5-1 to TRBJ2-7; the D gene is possibly TRBD1 (5 bases). V lost 4 bases and J lost 3, with 23 bases in between. Germline V gives CDR1 SGHRS, CDR2 YFSETQ. The CDR3 has 17 residues. CDR3 DNA: TGCGCCAGCAGCCCTGGGGCCATGGGCAGGGTGGTCTACGAGCAGTACTTC. Translating gives CASSPGAMGRVVYEQYF.

This clonotype was picked up many times. The chain links TRBV20-1 to TRBJ2-7, with a tentative D call TRBD1 (6 bases). The V gene's germline CDR1 is DFQATT and CDR2 SNEGSKA (reference sequence). The CDR3 totals 13 residues. Trimming cost V 6 bases and J 4 bases, with 16 bases left between them. DNA for the CDR3: TGCAGTGCCGACAGGCCAAACTCATACGAGCAGTACTTC. Its protein product is CSADRPNSYEQYF.

This clonotype was detected many times. This chain connects TRBV5-1 to TRBJ2-5; 10 nucleotides line up with TRBD1. J gave up 4 bases and V 0 bases, and 9 bases lay outside the gene matches. The CDR3 loop spans 17 amino acids. Germline V gene lookup returns CDR1 SGHRS and CDR2 YFSETQ. The CDR3 loop reads CASSLVNRDRGGETQYF. The CDR3 DNA sequence: TGCGCCAGCAGCTTGGTTAATCGGGACAGGGGAGGAGAGACCCAGTACTTC.

This clonotype was observed many times. V gene TRBV25-1 combines with J gene TRBJ2-7; 8 bases are shared with TRBD1. The CDR3 covers 14 residues. Germline CDR1 is MGHDK and CDR2 is SYGVNS. J lost 2 bases, V lost 5 bases, and 5 bases had no gene match. Here the CDR3 DNA reads TGTGCCAGCAGTCCCCGGGACAGGCCCTACGAGCAGTACTTC. Its protein is CASSPRDRPYEQYF.

This clonotype has ten or more counts. This rearrangement joins TRBV5-4 to TRBJ2-3; 8 bases match TRBD2. The CDR3 contains 15 residues. Trimming removed 4 bases from V and 3 bases from J; junction bases left unmatched: 7. Germline CDR1 and CDR2: SGHNT and YYREEE (reference sequence). The DNA for the CDR3 is TGTGCCAGCAGCCCACTAGCGGACGGGACAGATACGCAGTATTTT. Amino acids: CASSPLADGTDTQYF.

This clonotype has a count of ten or more. This chain uses TRBV7-2 with TRBJ2-7, with TRBD1 matching 7 bases. The V segment lost 4 bases and the J segment 0 bases; nucleotides outside the gene matches: 3. Germline V gene lookup returns CDR1 SGHTA and CDR2 FQGNSA. The CDR3 consists of 14 residues. The CDR3 coding sequence is TGTGCCAGCAGCTACAGGGGCCGCTCCTACGAGCAGTACTTC. Residues: CASSYRGRSYEQYF. Drawing the rest from reference TRBV7-2 and TRBJ2-7, the complete variable domain is GAGVSQSPSNKVTEKGKDVELRCDPISGHTALYWYRQSLGQGLEFLIYFQGNSAPDKSGLPSDRFSAERTGGSVSTLTIQRTQQEDSAVYLCASSYRGRSYEQYFGPGTRLTVT.

This clonotype was counted ten times or more. V is TRBV28 and J is TRBJ1-5; D uncertain. This CDR3 has 18 amino acids. Germline V lookup: CDR1 MDHEN, CDR2 SYDVKM. V lost 2 bases and J 3 bases, leaving 20 bases between the germline ends. The CDR3 bases are TGTGCCAGCAGTTTAGGCGGGTACGGTTCTGGGATCAATCAGCCCCAGCATTTT. Protein: CASSLGGYGSGINQPQHF. Drawing the rest from reference TRBV28 and TRBJ1-5, the complete variable domain is DVKVTQSSRYLVKRTGEKVFLECVQDMDHENMFWYRQDPGLGLRLIYFSYDVKMKEKGDIPEGYSVSREKKERFSLILESASTNQTSMYLCASSLGGYGSGINQPQHFGDGTRLSIL.

This clonotype came up many times. V and J are TRBV30 and TRBJ2-6; D remains ambiguous. V lost 1 base and J lost 0, with 10 bases in between. This CDR3 has 16 amino acids. Germline values: CDR1 GTSNPN, CDR2 SVGIG (reference sequence). CDR3 sequence reads: CAWSASVSSGANVLTF. The CDR3 nucleotides are TGTGCCTGGAGTGCGTCGGTATCCTCTGGGGCCAACGTCCTGACTTTC.

This clonotype came up many times. The V call is TRBV18, the J call TRBJ1-1, with TRBD1 matching over 7 bases. Germline CDR1 reads KGHSH; CDR2 reads LQKENI. Unmatched junction bases numbered 11, after V lost 3 bases and J lost 4 bases. The CDR3 sequence is 16 residues long. DNA for the CDR3: TGTGCCAGCTCACCTAGGTCTCAGGGGGACGGCACTGAAGCTTTCTTT. Protein product: CASSPRSQGDGTEAFF. Based on the CDR3 plus reference TRBV18 and TRBJ1-1, the full variable domain is NAGVMQNPRHLVRRRGQEARLRCSPMKGHSHVYWYRQLPEEGLKFMVYLQKENIIDESGMPKERFSAEFPKEGPSILRIQQVVRGDSAAYFCASSPRSQGDGTEAFFGQGTRLTVV.